The 16 T cell receptor beta chains listed next were all sequenced from one sample in a study of regulatory T cells in long-lasting Graves disease. The time point was: newly diagnosed GD, antithyroid drugs for less than 3 months. PBMC-extracted RNA yielded the TCR library. CDR3-region Arm-PCR and iRepertoire HTBI primers produced the TCR beta libraries. MiXCR, applied by TCRdb to the multiplex PCR reads, yields one record per CDR3 protein. Of more than 400,000 distinct CDR3 sequences detected, roughly 15% appear once; the ten largest clones hold 10% to 15%. This sample also appeared in a second study, on T cells in Graves' hyperthyroidism and ophthalmopathy.

This sample comprised peripheral blood mononuclear cells (PBMCs), obtained at new diagnosis, from a patient treated with antithyroid drugs. The receptors originated from a man aged 35-49 years with Graves disease.

The rearrangement joins TRBV5-1 to TRBJ2-1, with no clear D. The CDR3 has 14 amino acids. Trimming removed 1 base from V and 5 bases from J, with 10 bases in between. CDR1 is SGHRS, CDR2 YFSETQ, per germline. The CDR3 coding sequence is TGCGCCAGCAGCTTGATGGGAATGGACAATGAGCAGTTCTTC. Its protein is CASSLMGMDNEQFF.

The table lists this clonotype with a few counts. Written as DNA, the CDR3 is TGCAGCGGAGAAGAGACAACCGGCGGCTACACCTTC. It specifies CSGEETTGGYTF. This chain uses TRBV29-1 with TRBJ1-2; D is undetermined. V was cut by 7 bases and J by 8 bases, with 17 bases left in between. This CDR3 has 12 residues. Germline V gene lookup returns CDR1 SQVTM and CDR2 ANQGSEA.

V and J are TRBV29-1 and TRBJ2-7, with D perhaps TRBD1 (6 bases). This CDR3 has 14 amino acids. The germline V gene has CDR1 SQVTM and CDR2 ANQGSEA. V lost 4 bases to trimming and J lost 5 bases, with 18 bases between them. The CDR3 DNA reads TGCAGCGTTGCCGCGGTCGTAGGGGGACACGAGCAGTACTTC. It is translated as CSVAAVVGGHEQYF.

This clonotype was observed a handful of times. V is TRBV27 and J is TRBJ2-1; D ambiguous. The germline V and J ends were trimmed by 6 bases and 9 bases, with 9 bases remaining between them. The germline V gene encodes CDR1 MNHEY and CDR2 SMNVEV (reference sequence). The CDR3 is 11 residues long. The CDR3 loop is CASRTVGEQFF. The CDR3 region has the DNA TGTGCCAGCAGAACAGTGGGTGAGCAGTTCTTC.

The J gene is TRBJ2-1, the V gene TRBV9; 11 nucleotides match TRBD2. This CDR3 has 17 amino acids. Germline values: CDR1 SGDLS, CDR2 YYNGEE. Unmatched junction bases numbered 8, after V lost 3 bases and J lost 3 bases. For the CDR3, the DNA is TGTGCCAGCAGCGCGAAAACTGGGACTAGCGGCTACAATGAGCAGTTCTTC. Translated: CASSAKTGTSGYNEQFF. Drawing the rest from reference TRBV9 and TRBJ2-1, the complete variable domain is DSGVTQTPKHLITATGQRVTLRCSPRSGDLSVYWYQQSLDQGLQFLIQYYNGEERAKGNILERFSAQQFPDLHSELNLSSLELGDSALYFCASSAKTGTSGYNEQFFGPGTRLTVL.

CDR3 DNA: TGCGCCAGCAGAGCTCCCGGGACTAGCGGGGGGGCGACGAATGAGCAGTTCTTC. This translates into CASRAPGTSGGATNEQFF. V gene TRBV5-1 combines with J gene TRBJ2-1; 16 bases map to TRBD2. Germline CDR1 is SGHRS and CDR2 is YFSETQ. This CDR3 is built from 18 residues. V was clipped by 5 bases and J by 7 bases; unmatched bases: 12.

The chain uses TRBV6-2 or TRBV6-3 and TRBJ1-5; no reliable D call. CDR3 length equals 15 residues. Germline CDR1 MNHEY, CDR2 SVGEGT. V was shortened by 5 bases and J by 4 bases, with 15 bases between the two germline ends. The CDR3 DNA reads as TGTGCCAGCAGTGAAGGGCAAACAGTTAATCAGCCCCAGCATTTT. Protein product: CASSEGQTVNQPQHF.

This clonotype turned up a few times. The rearrangement uses TRBV6-1 and TRBJ1-1; 8 positions match TRBD1. V was pared by 6 bases and J by 3 bases, with 12 bases of the junction left unmatched. The V gene's germline CDR1 is MNHNS and CDR2 SASEGT. The CDR3 is 16 amino acids. The CDR3: CASSIRQGRGYTEAFF. The DNA for the CDR3 is TGTGCCAGCAGCATCCGACAGGGGAGAGGGTACACTGAAGCTTTCTTT.

This clonotype was seen ten or more times. V usage is TRBV28 and J usage is TRBJ2-7; 13 bases align to TRBD2. The V gene end was trimmed by 6 bases and the J gene end by 6 bases; junction bases not matched to a gene: 5. The germline gives CDR1 MDHEN, CDR2 SYDVKM. The CDR3 is 14 amino acids. The CDR3 sequence is CASSGLAGVREQYF. Written as DNA, the CDR3 is TGTGCCAGCAGCGGACTAGCGGGAGTTCGCGAGCAGTACTTC.

Ten or more counts support this clonotype. J is TRBJ2-7 and V is TRBV2; D unclear. The CDR3 is made up of 14 amino acids. The germline gives CDR1 SNHLY, CDR2 FYNNEI. The ends were cut back, 7 bases at V and 1 base at J, with 14 bases in the middle. This CDR3 reads CASNNGRGSYEQYF. In DNA, the CDR3 is TGTGCCAGCAACAACGGAAGAGGATCCTACGAGCAGTACTTC.

This clonotype was detected many times. The CDR3 DNA reads TGTGCCAGCAGTTCCTTAGGGGGAGCCAAAAACATTCAGTACTTC. It codes for CASSSLGGAKNIQYF. The chain uses TRBV27 and TRBJ2-4, with a possible D match to TRBD1 (6 bases). The V gene lost 4 bases and the J gene lost 0 bases, with 10 bases spanning the gap. Germline V gene sequence: CDR1 MNHEY, CDR2 SMNVEV (reference sequence). The CDR3 runs 15 residues.

This clonotype was counted ten times or more. The rearrangement joins TRBV12-3 or TRBV12-4 to TRBJ2-2, with 15 positions matching TRBD2. With V trimmed by 4 bases and J by 5 bases, 5 bases remained unmatched. This CDR3 spans 17 amino acids. Written as DNA, the CDR3 is TGTGCCAGCAGTTCCCGGACTAGCGGGAGGGGTACCGGGGAGCTGTTTTTT. Its protein is CASSSRTSGRGTGELFF.

Many counts were recorded for this clonotype. J is TRBJ2-2 and V is TRBV28, with D possibly TRBD1 on 5 matching bases. Looked up from germline, CDR1 is MDHEN and CDR2 is SYDVKM. CDR3 length: 16 amino acids. Trimming stripped 5 bases from V and 1 base from J, with 14 bases between. CDR3 sequence reads: CASSERTSLNTGELFF. As DNA, the CDR3 is TGTGCCAGCAGTGAGAGGACATCATTGAACACCGGGGAGCTGTTTTTT.

This clonotype occurred many times. The chain is built from TRBV28 and TRBJ2-2; possible D gene TRBD1, 5 bases. The CDR3 consists of 15 residues. Germline V gives CDR1 MDHEN, CDR2 SYDVKM. Deletions cut 1 base from V and 5 bases from J, with 11 bases between. In nucleotides, the CDR3 is TGTGCCAGCAGTTTATTGGGGCAGGGTACCGGGGAGCTGTTTTTT. This codes for CASSLLGQGTGELFF.

This clonotype appeared many times. The chain is built from TRBV2 and TRBJ1-2; D is unclear. The CDR3 totals 13 residues. CDR1 and CDR2 from the germline V gene are SNHLY and FYNNEI. Trimming stripped 4 bases from V and 5 bases from J, with 11 bases between. The DNA for the CDR3 is TGTGCCAGCAGTGTTAGGGCCGAATATGGCTACACCTTC. It translates to CASSVRAEYGYTF.

The genes are TRBV29-1 and TRBJ1-2; maybe TRBD1 (6 bases). The CDR3 totals 13 residues. Germline CDR1 reads SQVTM; CDR2 reads ANQGSEA. Trimming left V 4 bases short and J 6 bases short, with 15 bases between. CDR3: CSVGVGARDGYTF. The CDR3 DNA sequence: TGCAGCGTTGGTGTGGGGGCGAGGGATGGCTACACCTTC. Complete variable domain (other parts from reference TRBV29-1 and TRBJ1-2): SAVISQKPSRDICQRGTSLTIQCQVDSQVTMMFWYRQQPGQSLTLIATANQGSEATYESGFVIDKFPISRPNLTFSTLTVSNMSPEDSSIYLCSVGVGARDGYTFGSGTRLTVV.